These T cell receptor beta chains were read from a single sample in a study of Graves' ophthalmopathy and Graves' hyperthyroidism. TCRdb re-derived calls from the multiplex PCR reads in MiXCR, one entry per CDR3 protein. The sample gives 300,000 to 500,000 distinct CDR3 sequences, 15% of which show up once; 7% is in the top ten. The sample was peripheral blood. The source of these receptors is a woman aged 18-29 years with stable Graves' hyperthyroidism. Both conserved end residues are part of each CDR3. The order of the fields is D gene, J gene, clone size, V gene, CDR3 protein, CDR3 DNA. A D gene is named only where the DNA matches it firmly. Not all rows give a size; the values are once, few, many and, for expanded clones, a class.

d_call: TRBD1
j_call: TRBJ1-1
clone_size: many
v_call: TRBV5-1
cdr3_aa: CASSLGWGQSEAFF
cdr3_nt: TGCGCCAGCAGCTTGGGCTGGGGACAGTCTGAAGCTTTCTTT

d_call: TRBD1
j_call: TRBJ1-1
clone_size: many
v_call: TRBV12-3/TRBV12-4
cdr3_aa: CASSSDRATTEAFF
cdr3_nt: TGTGCCAGCAGTTCGGACAGGGCGACCACTGAAGCTTTCTTT

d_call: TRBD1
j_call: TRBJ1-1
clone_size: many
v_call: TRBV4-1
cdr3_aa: CATARQGMNTEAFF
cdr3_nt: TGCGCCACCGCCCGACAGGGAATGAACACTGAAGCTTTCTTT

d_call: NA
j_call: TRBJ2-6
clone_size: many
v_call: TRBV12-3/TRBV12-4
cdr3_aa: CASTPPPEGPGANVLTF
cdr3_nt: TGTGCCAGCACCCCTCCCCCCGAGGGACCTGGGGCCAACGTCCTGACTTTC

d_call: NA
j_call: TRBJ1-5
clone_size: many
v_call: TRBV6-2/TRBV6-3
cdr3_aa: CASSYVPLGGNQPQHF
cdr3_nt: TGTGCCAGCAGTTACGTTCCGCTGGGGGGCAATCAGCCCCAGCATTTT

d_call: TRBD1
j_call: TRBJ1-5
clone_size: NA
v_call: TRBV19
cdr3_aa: CASSTGTAIWPQHF
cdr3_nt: TGTGCCAGTAGTACAGGGACAGCCATCTGGCCCCAGCATTTT

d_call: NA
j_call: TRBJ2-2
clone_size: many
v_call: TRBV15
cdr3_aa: CATSLRLGGLYPGELFF
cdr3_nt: TGTGCCACCAGCTTACGTCTGGGGGGCCTCTACCCCGGGGAGCTGTTTTTT

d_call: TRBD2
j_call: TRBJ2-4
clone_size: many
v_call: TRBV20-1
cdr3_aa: CSGRPGTNLDIQYF
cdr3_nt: TGCAGTGGCAGACCCGGGACTAACTTGGACATTCAGTACTTC

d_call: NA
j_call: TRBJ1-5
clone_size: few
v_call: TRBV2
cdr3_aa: CASRAEDNQPQHF
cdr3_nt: TGTGCCAGCAGGGCGGAAGACAATCAGCCCCAGCATTTT

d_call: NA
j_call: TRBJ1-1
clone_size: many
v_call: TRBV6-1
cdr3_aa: CASSEIGGFYGTEAFF
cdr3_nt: TGTGCCAGCAGTGAAATTGGGGGCTTTTATGGAACTGAAGCTTTCTTT

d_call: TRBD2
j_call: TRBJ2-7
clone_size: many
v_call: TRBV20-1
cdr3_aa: CSAMGGLVRYEQYF
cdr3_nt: TGCAGTGCTATGGGGGGACTAGTCCGGTACGAGCAGTACTTC

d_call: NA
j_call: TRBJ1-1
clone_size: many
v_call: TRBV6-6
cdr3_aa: CASGNLGGTEAFF
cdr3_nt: TGTGCCAGCGGTAACCTTGGGGGGACTGAAGCTTTCTTT

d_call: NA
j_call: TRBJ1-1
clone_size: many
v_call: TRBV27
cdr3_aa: CASSLRPRGTEAFF
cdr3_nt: TGTGCCAGCAGTTTAAGACCACGCGGCACTGAAGCTTTCTTT

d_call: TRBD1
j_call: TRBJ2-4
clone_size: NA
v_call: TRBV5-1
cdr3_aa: CASSFSGTGAHIQYF
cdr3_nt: TGCGCCAGCAGCTTTAGCGGGACAGGGGCGCACATTCAGTACTTC

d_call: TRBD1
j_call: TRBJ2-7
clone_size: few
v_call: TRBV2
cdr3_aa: CASSETDRGGTNRLYF
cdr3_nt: TGTGCCAGCAGTGAAACTGACAGGGGTGGCACTAACAGGCTGTACTTC